One and the same sample provided the 30 T cell receptor beta chains below, sequenced in a study of T cells in Graves' hyperthyroidism and ophthalmopathy. Authors of the study amplified TCR beta CDR3 regions from RNA transcripts. Using the HTBI primer set, a first-round RT-PCR was run on the TCR CDR3. TCRdb processed the multiplex PCR reads anew with MiXCR; each CDR3 protein has one entry. The sample gives under 200,000 distinct CDR3 sequences, about 9% of which show up once; approximately 20% is in the top ten. Sequenced input: blood. These receptors all come from a woman aged 18-29 years with Graves' hyperthyroidism that later progressed to Graves' ophthalmopathy.

This clonotype was recorded a few times. The chain uses TRBV5-4 and TRBJ1-1; TRBD1 matches 8 bases. Germline lookup yields CDR1 SGHNT and CDR2 YYREEE (reference sequence). This CDR3 spans 16 amino acids. V shed 4 bases and J 4 bases; nucleotides not matched to a gene: 12. The DNA for the CDR3 is TGTGCCAGCAGCAATCGGGGCAGGGGGCACGGCACTGAAGCTTTCTTT. Translating gives CASSNRGRGHGTEAFF. Full variable domain (rest looked up from reference TRBV5-4 and TRBJ1-1): ETGVTQSPTHLIKTRGQQVTLRCSSQSGHNTVSWYQQALGQGPQFIFQYYREEENGRGNFPPRFSGLQFPNYSSELNVNALELDDSALYLCASSNRGRGHGTEAFFGQGTRLTVV.

This clonotype was seen at least ten times. The V gene is TRBV29-1, the J gene TRBJ2-7; 10 nucleotides match TRBD1. CDR1 and CDR2 (germline): SQVTM, ANQGSEA. The CDR3 spans 13 residues. J lost 4 bases, V lost 6 bases, and 6 bases had no gene match. The CDR3 sequence is CSVAGTGAYEQYF. CDR3 DNA: TGCAGCGTGGCCGGGACAGGGGCGTACGAGCAGTACTTC.

This clonotype was seen many times. The J gene is TRBJ1-5, the V gene TRBV2; possibly TRBD1 for D (5 bases). Germline-derived CDR1 and CDR2 are SNHLY and FYNNEI. The CDR3 sequence is 16 residues long. V gave up 4 bases and J gave up 3 bases, with 16 bases separating them. DNA for the CDR3: TGTGCCAGCAGTGTCCCCTCCGGCAGGGTCAATCAGCCCCAGCATTTT. It specifies CASSVPSGRVNQPQHF.

This clonotype has a handful of counts. The CDR3 sequence: CSAGQGKNEQFF. In nucleotides, the CDR3 is TGCAGTGCCGGACAGGGGAAAAATGAGCAGTTCTTC. This chain joins TRBV20-1 and TRBJ2-1; 9 nucleotides agree with TRBD1. Germline V CDR1 and CDR2: DFQATT, SNEGSKA (reference sequence). V shed 6 bases, J shed 7 bases, and the junction held 4 bases outside the gene matches. The CDR3 sequence is 12 residues long.

The chain combines TRBV27 with TRBJ1-5; a possible D gene is TRBD1 (5 bases). From germline, CDR1 is MNHEY and CDR2 SMNVEV (reference sequence). The CDR3 length is 17 residues. V was pared by 0 bases and J by 2 bases, with 14 bases between. CDR3 coding DNA: TGTGCCAGCAGTTTATCACAAGGGGCTGGAGGCAATCAGCCCCAGCATTTT. It yields the protein CASSLSQGAGGNQPQHF.

V gene TRBV7-9 combines with J gene TRBJ2-5; TRBD2 is a possible D gene (5 bases). The germline V and J ends were trimmed by 5 bases and 2 bases, with 24 bases remaining between them. The length of the CDR3 is 18 residues. CDR1 SEHNR and CDR2 FQNEAQ come from the germline V gene (reference sequence). CDR3 in amino acids: CASSPWGVRHDSQETQYF. The CDR3 DNA sequence: TGTGCCAGCAGCCCCTGGGGAGTCCGCCATGATTCACAAGAGACCCAGTACTTC.

The chain uses TRBV20-1 and TRBJ2-1; 12 nucleotides match TRBD2. CDR1 and CDR2 (germline): DFQATT, SNEGSKA (reference sequence). The CDR3 covers 14 residues. With V trimmed by 6 bases and J by 5 bases, 5 bases remained unmatched. The CDR3 spells CSAQGLAGNNEQFF. The CDR3 nucleotides read TGCAGTGCGCAAGGACTAGCGGGAAACAATGAGCAGTTCTTC.

This clonotype was counted ten times or more. The V gene is TRBV30, the J gene TRBJ1-5; D uncertain. CDR1 and CDR2 from the germline V gene are GTSNPN and SVGIG (reference sequence). The CDR3 spans 13 residues. V gave up 0 bases and J gave up 2 bases, with 5 bases separating them. The CDR3 nucleotides are TGTGCCTGGAGTGTGAGGGGCAATCAGCCCCAGCATTTT. Residues: CAWSVRGNQPQHF.

This clonotype was detected ten times or more. The chain couples TRBV28 to TRBJ1-1; no clear D. This CDR3 is 12 amino acids long. Per the germline V gene, CDR1 is MDHEN and CDR2 is SYDVKM. The germline V and J ends were trimmed by 3 bases and 1 base, with 3 bases remaining between them. CDR3 sequence reads: CASSFGNTEAFF. The CDR3 DNA is TGTGCCAGCAGTTTCGGGAACACTGAAGCTTTCTTT.

This clonotype has a count of ten or more. The chain employs TRBV7-8 and TRBJ2-1; 14 bases fit TRBD2. This CDR3 comprises 17 residues. Trimming took 4 bases from V and 5 from J; bases not matched to a gene: 7. Germline CDR1 SGHVS, CDR2 FQNEAQ. CDR3 nucleotide sequence: TGTGCCAGCAGCTCCACCCCGGGACTAGCGGGAGACAATGAGCAGTTCTTC. Amino acids: CASSSTPGLAGDNEQFF.

The genes are TRBV30 and TRBJ1-2; the match to TRBD1 covers 8 bases. Germline V CDR1 and CDR2: GTSNPN, SVGIG (reference sequence). There are 16 residues in the CDR3. The ends lost 0 bases at V and 5 bases at J; junction bases unmatched: 11. The CDR3 spells CAWSVHGAGGRYGYTF. CDR3 coding DNA: TGTGCCTGGAGTGTACACGGGGCAGGGGGCCGTTATGGCTACACCTTC.

This clonotype was recorded at least ten times. This chain links TRBV12-3 or TRBV12-4 with TRBJ1-6; D uncertain. Between the trimmed V and J ends, which lost 4 bases and 9 bases, there was a span of 13 bases. The CDR3 is made up of 14 amino acids. The CDR3 loop reads CASSYRQTRSPLHF. The CDR3 DNA sequence: TGTGCCAGCAGTTACCGACAAACCCGTTCACCCCTCCACTTT.

This clonotype was seen many times. The chain couples TRBV20-1 to TRBJ2-5; D not certain. Per germline, CDR1 DFQATT and CDR2 SNEGSKA (reference sequence). The CDR3 runs to 14 residues. V lost 6 bases and J 5 bases, leaving 19 bases between the germline ends. In DNA, the CDR3 is TGCAGTGCCCAAATGAACTACCACGAGGAGACCCAGTACTTC. Its protein is CSAQMNYHEETQYF.

This clonotype was detected ten times or more. This sequence joins TRBV3-1 and TRBJ2-2; 11 nucleotides agree with TRBD2. This CDR3 region has 17 residues. V shed 1 base and J 3 bases; nucleotides not matched to a gene: 4. Per germline, CDR1 LGHDT and CDR2 YNNKEL (reference sequence). This CDR3 reads CASSQVLAGADTGELFF. The CDR3 DNA follows: TGTGCCAGCAGCCAAGTACTAGCGGGAGCGGACACCGGGGAGCTGTTTTTT.

This clonotype has a count of ten or more. V usage is TRBV2 and J usage is TRBJ2-3, with D maybe TRBD1 (6 bases). Trimming took 6 bases from V and 0 from J, leaving 13 bases between them. CDR3 length: 15 amino acids. Germline loops: CDR1 SNHLY, CDR2 FYNNEI. In DNA, the CDR3 is TGTGCCAGCAGACGGATAACAGGGAGCACAGATACGCAGTATTTT. This codes for CASRRITGSTDTQYF.

This clonotype was seen repeatedly, ten times or more. The chain has TRBV6-1 and TRBJ1-2; D may be TRBD1 (6 bases). V was pared by 3 bases and J by 8 bases, with 10 bases between. Germline lookup yields CDR1 MNHNS and CDR2 SASEGT. CDR3 length: 12 amino acids. The CDR3 is CASSDGGLGYTF. CDR3 bases: TGTGCCAGCAGTGACGGGGGCTTGGGCTACACCTTC.

In its sample, this clonotype was seen many times. DNA for the CDR3: TGTGCCAGCAGTCCGGTGGCCTACAATGAGCAGTTCTTC. It specifies CASSPVAYNEQFF. V usage is TRBV11-2 and J usage is TRBJ2-1; D is ambiguous. The V and J ends lost 6 bases and 2 bases respectively, with 8 bases between them. The CDR3 contains 13 residues. Germline CDR1 and CDR2: SGHAT and FQNNGV. The full variable domain, rest sourced from reference TRBV11-2 and TRBJ2-1, is EAGVAQSPRYKIIEKRQSVAFWCNPISGHATLYWYQQILGQGPKLLIQFQNNGVVDDSQLPKDRFSAERLKGVDSTLKIQPAKLEDSAVYLCASSPVAYNEQFFGPGTRLTVL.

The sample holds many counts of this clonotype. The genes are TRBV7-9 and TRBJ2-3; 11 nucleotides align to TRBD2. Germline CDR1 reads SEHNR; CDR2 reads FQNEAQ (reference sequence). The CDR3 is 17 residues long. With 5 bases clipped from V and 6 bases from J, the junction kept 13 bases outside the gene matches. The CDR3 is CASSGWTSGSSMDTQYF. In DNA, the CDR3 is TGTGCCAGCAGCGGGTGGACTAGCGGGTCATCCATGGATACGCAGTATTTT.

This clonotype was seen at least ten times. The chain has TRBV14 and TRBJ2-7, with D perhaps TRBD1 or TRBD2 (6 bases each). Germline lookup yields CDR1 SGHDN and CDR2 FVKESK. Trimming cost V 0 bases and J 1 base, with 10 bases left between them. The CDR3 loop spans 15 amino acids. CDR3 amino acids: CASSQDTGRSYEQYF. CDR3 sequence (DNA): TGTGCCAGCAGCCAAGACACAGGGAGGTCCTACGAGCAGTACTTC.

This clonotype was observed at least ten times. The chain recombines TRBV5-1 with TRBJ2-5, with TRBD2 identical over 10 bases. This CDR3 has 17 residues. Germline V gene data show CDR1 as SGHRS and CDR2 as YFSETQ. After removal of 0 bases from V and 5 bases from J, the junction contained 10 bases not matched to a gene. The CDR3 sequence is CASSLAQALAGEETQYF. In DNA form, the CDR3 reads TGCGCCAGCAGCTTGGCCCAGGCGCTAGCGGGAGAGGAGACCCAGTACTTC.

At least ten counts were recorded for this clonotype. This chain joins TRBV29-1 and TRBJ2-2; 7 positions agree with TRBD2. Germline CDR1 reads SQVTM; CDR2 reads ANQGSEA. The CDR3 is 14 residues long. J was trimmed by 0 bases and V by 5 bases; bases with no gene match: 3. The CDR3 loop is CSVWGGSNTGELFF. CDR3 nucleotides: TGCAGCGTTTGGGGGGGGTCGAACACCGGGGAGCTGTTTTTT.

Ten or more counts support this clonotype. The chain is built from TRBV5-5 and TRBJ1-1; D gene ambiguous. Trimming left V 3 bases short and J 0 bases short, with 9 bases between. Germline CDR1 SGHKS, CDR2 YYEKEE (reference sequence). CDR3 length: 14 amino acids. CDR3 amino acids: CASSYEKMNTEAFF. The CDR3 DNA reads as TGTGCCAGCAGCTACGAAAAAATGAACACTGAAGCTTTCTTT. Using reference TRBV5-5 and TRBJ1-1 for the parts outside the CDR3, the full variable domain is DAGVTQSPTHLIKTRGQQVTLRCSPISGHKSVSWYQQVLGQGPQFIFQYYEKEERGRGNFPDRFSARQFPNYSSELNVNALLLGDSALYLCASSYEKMNTEAFFGQGTRLTVV.

This clonotype was seen many times. This sequence joins TRBV3-1 and TRBJ1-5, with a tentative D call TRBD1 (6 bases). The CDR3 covers 14 residues. Germline values: CDR1 LGHDT, CDR2 YNNKEL (reference sequence). Deletions cut 5 bases from V and 6 bases from J, with 14 bases between. The CDR3 DNA sequence: TGTGCCAGCAGCGACGGGGGCGCGGGTCAGCCCCAGCATTTT. Amino acid sequence: CASSDGGAGQPQHF.

The table lists this clonotype with many counts. This rearrangement joins TRBV7-9 to TRBJ1-1; unclear D gene. V lost 3 bases, J lost 1 base, and 9 bases lay in between. CDR1 and CDR2 (germline): SEHNR, FQNEAQ (reference sequence). The CDR3 extends over 14 amino acids. CDR3: CASSFAGKNTEAFF. CDR3 sequence (DNA): TGTGCCAGCAGCTTCGCAGGAAAGAACACTGAAGCTTTCTTT.

This clonotype was detected a few times. The rearrangement uses TRBV18 and TRBJ1-1, with D perhaps matching TRBD1 (5 bases). V was pared by 0 bases and J by 4 bases, with 9 bases between. The CDR3 extends over 14 amino acids. Germline V lookup: CDR1 KGHSH, CDR2 LQKENI. The CDR3 sequence is CASSPPKGLTEAFF. The CDR3 coding sequence is TGTGCCAGCTCACCACCGAAGGGGCTCACTGAAGCTTTCTTT.

This clonotype was picked up many times. The chain couples TRBV20-1 to TRBJ1-1, with 11 bases fitting TRBD1. V was clipped by 1 base and J by 4 bases; unmatched bases: 8. The CDR3 is 16 amino acids. CDR1 and CDR2 from the germline V gene are DFQATT and SNEGSKA (reference sequence). CDR3 loop: CSARGGTGGVSTEAFF. DNA of the CDR3: TGCAGTGCTAGAGGGGGGACAGGGGGAGTGAGCACTGAAGCTTTCTTT.

This chain connects TRBV3-1 to TRBJ2-3; 9 nucleotides match TRBD2. The CDR3 sequence is 17 residues long. Germline CDR1 reads LGHDT; CDR2 reads YNNKEL (reference sequence). The ends lost 0 bases at V and 5 bases at J; junction bases unmatched: 9. CDR3 DNA sequence: TGTGCCAGCAGCCAAGATAGGGGCGGGAGGGCCGTAGATACGCAGTATTTT. As protein: CASSQDRGGRAVDTQYF.

The rearrangement uses TRBV9 and TRBJ2-3, with 7 bases aligning to TRBD1. The CDR3 covers 18 residues. The V segment lost 3 bases and the J segment 6 bases; nucleotides outside the gene matches: 19. Germline assignment: CDR1 SGDLS and CDR2 YYNGEE. The CDR3 sequence is CASSDGQAQDLNSDTQYF. CDR3 in DNA: TGTGCCAGCAGCGACGGACAGGCCCAAGATTTGAATTCTGATACGCAGTATTTT.

The chain recombines TRBV25-1 with TRBJ2-7, with 7 bases identical to TRBD2. The CDR3 covers 15 residues. Germline V gene lookup returns CDR1 MGHDK and CDR2 SYGVNS. Losses at the gene ends were 4 bases for V and 0 bases for J; bases not matched to a gene: 6. As DNA, the CDR3 is TGTGCCAGCAGTGCAGGGAGGGCGGTCTCCTACGAGCAGTACTTC. It codes for CASSAGRAVSYEQYF.

This clonotype occurred a few times. The rearrangement joins TRBV5-4 to TRBJ2-1; 8 nucleotides match TRBD2. Germline trimming cut 4 bases from V and 6 bases from J; bases unmatched to any gene: 6. In germline, CDR1 is SGHNT, CDR2 YYREEE (reference sequence). The CDR3 consists of 14 residues. The CDR3 is CASSLSGSPNEQFF. As DNA, the CDR3 is TGTGCCAGCAGCCTCAGCGGGAGCCCCAATGAGCAGTTCTTC.